The rows below give T cell receptor beta chains drawn from one sample of a study of T cells expressing NK-cell markers. Each CDR3 protein gets one entry in TCRdb, which reprocessed the 5' RACE reads and gives no DNA. The sample includes tens of thousands of distinct CDR3 sequences. The sequencing sample was made of blood T cells: a sorted CD56 or NKG2C T cell subset, CD4+ or CD8+ T cells, or bulk PBMC T cells (not recorded which). Receptor source: a man aged 18 to 69 in good health. CDR3s include the opening cysteine and the closing phenylalanine or tryptophan.

CDR3aa,v_gene,j_gene
CASSQTAEQFF,TRBV7-2,TRBJ2-1
CASSEVQSSGNTIYF,TRBV6-1,TRBJ1-3
CASRQGAGANVLTF,TRBV7-9,TRBJ2-6
CASSPGTSPDTDTQYF,TRBV11-3,TRBJ2-3
CASSRHRGQGYEQFF,TRBV11-2,TRBJ2-1
CASSPTGRSYNSPLHF,TRBV28,TRBJ1-6
CASSLDRNTDTQYF,TRBV5-5,TRBJ2-3
CSVEDPGTTRPGTEAFF,TRBV29-1,TRBJ1-1
CASSRLEPKSSYNEQFF,TRBV4-2,TRBJ2-1
CASSKDSVSYEQYF,TRBV4-3,TRBJ2-7
CSARDKLSGANVLTF,TRBV20-1,TRBJ2-6
CASSYSGTGLGETQYF,TRBV6-5,TRBJ2-5
CASSQYLKAGNEKLFF,TRBV4-2,TRBJ1-4
CASTTLSYEQYF,TRBV6-2/TRBV6-3,TRBJ2-7
CASSSQETQYF,TRBV5-1,TRBJ2-5
CASSAVWGLVYTEAFF,TRBV5-5,TRBJ1-1
CASSPRGPETQYF,TRBV7-9,TRBJ2-5
CASSQATGLLSTEAFF,TRBV3-1,TRBJ1-1
CSARDLAGGGGDYEQYF,TRBV20-1,TRBJ2-7
CSVENTDTQYF,TRBV29-1,TRBJ2-3
CSARDSGPGSGANVLTF,TRBV20-1,TRBJ2-6
CAISDGEYNEQFF,TRBV10-3,TRBJ2-1
CASSQVGRGSYNEQFF,TRBV4-3,TRBJ2-1